The 27 T cell receptor beta chains below were found in one sample sequenced in a study of cytomegalovirus exposure and HLA in healthy donors. The PCR had 60 Vbeta and 13 Jbeta primers. The table came from immunoSEQ multiplex PCR; TCRdb's copy has only in-frame clones and leaves some out. The top ten hold more than 3% of the sample, which has roughly 120,000 clones, 70% to 80% seen once. Sequencing was done on a sample of PBMCs. These TCRs come from a man aged 35 to 55 in good health and CMV-seronegative.

This chain connects TRBV7-9 to TRBJ1-4, with TRBD1 matching 7 bases. Unmatched junction bases numbered 8, after V lost 2 bases and J lost 8 bases. The CDR3 length is 15 residues. Germline lookup yields CDR1 SEHNR and CDR2 FQNEAQ (reference sequence). The CDR3 protein is CASSLNVGQTEKLFF. In DNA form, the CDR3 reads TGTGCCAGCAGCTTAAATGTGGGACAGACCGAAAAACTGTTTTTT.

There are a few counts of this clone. This chain connects TRBV19 to TRBJ1-1, with unresolved D. Looked up from germline, CDR1 is LNHDA and CDR2 is SQIVND (reference sequence). The CDR3 is 13 residues long. Trimming shortened V by 2 bases and J by 4 bases, and 8 bases separated the two germline ends. This CDR3 reads CASSIRDFTEAFF. DNA for the CDR3: TGTGCCAGTAGTATACGGGATTTCACTGAAGCTTTCTTT.

CDR3 loop: CASKETASGVYEQYF. The CDR3 coding sequence is TGTGCCAGTAAGGAAACAGCTAGCGGGGTCTACGAGCAGTACTTC. The chain links TRBV19 to TRBJ2-7; 9 bases are a match to TRBD2. V gave up 7 bases and J gave up 3 bases; unmatched junction bases: 10. CDR1 LNHDA and CDR2 SQIVND come from the germline V gene (reference sequence). The CDR3 length is 15 residues.

V gene TRBV4-2 combines with J gene TRBJ1-5; D perhaps matches TRBD1 (6 bases). V lost 1 base to trimming and J lost 7 bases, with 11 bases between them. Germline V gives CDR1 LGHNA, CDR2 YNFKEQ. This CDR3 spans 14 amino acids. The CDR3 DNA follows: TGTGCCAGCAGCCAAGTTTCAGGGGACCAGCCCCAGCATTTT. This gives the protein CASSQVSGDQPQHF.

The gene calls are TRBV19 and TRBJ1-3, with unresolved D. Germline V CDR1 and CDR2: LNHDA, SQIVND (reference sequence). The V gene lost 7 bases and the J gene lost 0 bases, with 10 bases spanning the gap. The CDR3 is made up of 14 amino acids. The DNA for the CDR3 is TGTGCCAGTACGACGGGGAGCTCTGGAAACACCATATATTTT. Translation gives CASTTGSSGNTIYF.

The V gene is TRBV4-3, the J gene TRBJ1-4; D perhaps matches TRBD1 (5 bases). V was shortened by 4 bases and J by 6 bases, with 9 bases between the two germline ends. Germline CDR1 reads LGHNA; CDR2 reads YSLEER. This CDR3 has 13 amino acids. CDR3 coding DNA: TGCGCCAGCAGCCTCGTAGGGGATGAAAAACTGTTTTTT. Its protein is CASSLVGDEKLFF.

This chain joins TRBV4-3 and TRBJ2-6; 7 bases map to TRBD1. V shed 0 bases, J shed 16 bases, and the junction held 9 bases outside the gene matches. The CDR3 length is 14 residues. Per the germline V gene, CDR1 is LGHNA and CDR2 is YSLEER. The CDR3 loop reads CASSQDKGQETLTF. CDR3 sequence (DNA): TGCGCCAGCAGCCAAGACAAAGGACAGGAGACTCTGACTTTC.

The count of this clone is one. The genes are TRBV7-3 and TRBJ2-2; tentative D call: TRBD2 (6 bases). This CDR3 spans 13 amino acids. Germline assignment: CDR1 SGHTA and CDR2 FQGTGA. Trimming removed 5 bases at V and 10 bases at J, with 14 bases between. CDR3 loop: CASSPGRSTELFF. CDR3 nucleotide sequence: TGTGCCAGCAGCCCAGGGAGGTCCACGGAGCTGTTTTTT.

The chain joins TRBV6-1 to TRBJ1-1; no definite D call. Trimming took off 7 bases at V and 3 bases at J, with 6 bases between the two ends. CDR3 size: 11 residues. CDR1 and CDR2 (germline): MNHNS, SASEGT. The CDR3 reads CASKHDTEAFF. DNA of the CDR3: TGTGCCAGCAAACACGACACTGAAGCTTTCTTT.

This rearrangement joins TRBV28 to TRBJ1-5; D not resolved. From germline, CDR1 is MDHEN and CDR2 SYDVKM. The germline V and J ends were trimmed by 3 bases and 6 bases, with 9 bases remaining between them. The CDR3 contains 13 residues. The CDR3: CASSLATFQPQHF. CDR3 nucleotide sequence: TGTGCCAGCAGTTTGGCGACTTTTCAGCCCCAGCATTTT.

This clone was counted only a few times. V usage is TRBV5-6 and J usage is TRBJ2-3, with D maybe TRBD2 (5 bases). This CDR3 has 16 amino acids. Germline CDR1 reads SGHDT; CDR2 reads YYEEEE. The ends were cut back, 2 bases at V and 6 bases at J, with 19 bases in the middle. CDR3: CASSFKSRAVMDTQYF. The CDR3 nucleotides are TGTGCCAGCAGCTTTAAATCGCGGGCAGTAATGGATACGCAGTATTTT.

V gene TRBV18 combines with J gene TRBJ2-1; D gene uncertain. V was pared by 2 bases and J by 5 bases, with 10 bases between. In germline, CDR1 is KGHSH, CDR2 LQKENI. The CDR3 is 14 amino acids. The CDR3 DNA sequence: TGTGCCAGCTCACCAATGGCAATTAACAATGAGCAGTTCTTC. It is translated as CASSPMAINNEQFF.

The chain couples TRBV15 to TRBJ1-6, with D perhaps TRBD1 (5 bases). Germline CDR1 LNHNV, CDR2 YYDKDF (reference sequence). The V gene lost 5 bases and the J gene lost 8 bases, with 10 bases spanning the gap. This CDR3 is 13 amino acids long. The CDR3 loop is CATSARGDSPLHF. CDR3 bases: TGTGCCACCAGCGCGCGGGGCGATTCACCCCTCCACTTT.

This clone was seen once. The chain couples TRBV9 to TRBJ2-7, with TRBD1 identical over 10 bases. V was clipped by 4 bases and J by 1 base; unmatched bases: 5. Germline V gene sequence: CDR1 SGDLS, CDR2 YYNGEE. CDR3 size: 15 residues. This chain's CDR3 is CASSKMGQGSYEQYF. The CDR3 DNA follows: TGTGCCAGCAGCAAGATGGGACAGGGGTCCTACGAGCAGTACTTC.

The chain employs TRBV7-8 and TRBJ1-4, with 7 bases identical to TRBD1. This CDR3 has 18 amino acids. The ends lost 0 bases at V and 7 bases at J; junction bases unmatched: 14. Germline CDR1 reads SGHVS; CDR2 reads FQNEAQ. This chain's CDR3 is CASSLAFHTGAPGEKLFF. The CDR3 bases are TGTGCCAGCAGCTTAGCGTTCCACACAGGGGCCCCGGGTGAAAAACTGTTTTTT.

The genes are TRBV18 and TRBJ1-2; no definite D call. This CDR3 contains 15 residues. Germline loops: CDR1 KGHSH, CDR2 LQKENI. Trimming left V 2 bases short and J 4 bases short, with 14 bases between. CDR3 region: CASSPIVEGSYGYTF. The CDR3 coding sequence is TGTGCCAGCTCACCAATCGTTGAGGGTAGCTATGGCTACACCTTC.

The DNA for the CDR3 is TGTGCCAGCAGTTACTCGCGGATCAATGAGCAGTTCTTC. Protein sequence: CASSYSRINEQFF. The chain recombines TRBV6-6 with TRBJ2-1; D is ambiguous. CDR1 and CDR2 from the germline V gene are MNHNY and SVGAGI (reference sequence). The V gene lost 0 bases and the J gene lost 6 bases, with 6 bases spanning the gap. The CDR3 extends over 13 amino acids.

With respect to this clone: Other DNA sequences in this specimen translate into the identical CDR3. The chain combines TRBV4-1 with TRBJ1-1, with unresolved D. Trimming took 7 bases from V and 3 from J, leaving 6 bases between them. Germline V gene lookup returns CDR1 MGHRA and CDR2 YSYEKL. This CDR3 has 11 residues. The CDR3 loop reads CASTRDTEAFF. The CDR3 DNA reads as TGCGCCAGCACCCGCGACACTGAAGCTTTCTTT.

V and J are TRBV29-1 and TRBJ2-4; D ambiguous. There are 15 residues in the CDR3. Per the germline V gene, CDR1 is SQVTM and CDR2 is ANQGSEA. V lost 0 bases, J lost 0 bases, and 9 bases lay in between. In DNA form, the CDR3 reads TGCAGCGTTGAAGAACAGAAGCTAGCCAAAAACATTCAGTACTTC. Protein sequence: CSVEEQKLAKNIQYF.

V and J are TRBV5-4 and TRBJ1-2; D is perhaps TRBD1 (5 bases). Looked up from germline, CDR1 is SGHNT and CDR2 is YYREEE (reference sequence). This CDR3 has 16 residues. V lost 0 bases and J lost 7, with 19 bases in between. The CDR3 region is CASSLGQTKSLLGYTF. The CDR3 bases are TGTGCCAGCAGCTTGGGACAGACAAAGAGCCTCCTTGGCTACACCTTC.

V and J are TRBV5-1 and TRBJ2-7; possible D gene TRBD2, 6 bases. The CDR3 totals 16 residues. Trimming removed 5 bases at V and 7 bases at J, with 25 bases between. Germline CDR1 and CDR2: SGHRS and YFSETQ. The CDR3, as DNA: TGCGCCAGCAGTTACGGGCGGCGGGACCTCCTTGCGGAGCAGTACTTC. Amino acid sequence: CASSYGRRDLLAEQYF.

This CDR3 reads CATSRDVWAEKNTEAFF. The DNA of the CDR3 is TGTGCCACCAGCAGAGATGTTTGGGCAGAAAAGAACACTGAAGCTTTCTTT. The V gene is TRBV15, the J gene TRBJ1-1; D remains ambiguous. This CDR3 comprises 17 residues. Trimming cost V 0 bases and J 1 base, with 15 bases left between them. Per germline, CDR1 LNHNV and CDR2 YYDKDF (reference sequence).

The chain combines TRBV19 with TRBJ2-7; a weak D match, TRBD2 (6 bases). Germline assignment: CDR1 LNHDA and CDR2 SQIVND (reference sequence). This CDR3 contains 15 residues. Deletions cut 4 bases from V and 6 bases from J, with 19 bases between. The DNA of the CDR3 is TGTGCCAGTAGTACCCCCGGGACTCCTCGGCTCGAGCAGTACTTC. It is translated as CASSTPGTPRLEQYF. The full variable domain, in which reference TRBV19 and TRBJ2-7 provide the parts outside the CDR3, is DGGITQSPKYLFRKEGQNVTLSCEQNLNHDAMYWYRQDPGQGLRLIYYSQIVNDFQKGDIAEGYSVSREKKESFPLTVTSAQKNPTAFYLCASSTPGTPRLEQYFGPGTRLTVT.

V is TRBV25-1 and J is TRBJ2-2, with 8 bases fitting TRBD2. In germline, CDR1 is MGHDK, CDR2 SYGVNS. Trimming removed 4 bases from V and 0 bases from J; junction bases left unmatched: 7. The CDR3 spans 17 residues. This chain's CDR3 is CASSVRPGGSNTGELFF. The CDR3 DNA reads as TGTGCCAGCAGTGTCAGGCCGGGGGGGTCGAACACCGGGGAGCTGTTTTTT.

This clone was observed a handful of times. V usage is TRBV25-1 and J usage is TRBJ1-5, with 9 bases fitting TRBD1. This CDR3 region has 13 residues. J gave up 7 bases and V 8 bases, and 6 bases lay outside the gene matches. Looked up from germline, CDR1 is MGHDK and CDR2 is SYGVNS. The CDR3 protein is CASSQGAGQPQHF. The CDR3 DNA is TGTGCCAGCTCACAGGGGGCGGGACAGCCCCAGCATTTT.

The chain recombines TRBV5-1 with TRBJ2-1, with D possibly matching TRBD1 (6 bases). Germline V gene lookup returns CDR1 SGHRS and CDR2 YFSETQ. The CDR3 has 15 residues. The V and J ends lost 0 bases and 5 bases respectively, with 12 bases between them. CDR3 in amino acids: CASSLADSPNNEQFF. DNA of the CDR3: TGCGCCAGCAGCTTGGCGGACAGCCCGAACAATGAGCAGTTCTTC.

The rearrangement links TRBV7-9 to TRBJ2-1, with D maybe TRBD1 (6 bases). Germline V lookup: CDR1 SEHNR, CDR2 FQNEAQ (reference sequence). V lost 2 bases, J lost 9 bases, and 8 bases lay in between. The CDR3 loop spans 12 amino acids. The CDR3 loop reads CASSLIGGEQFF. The CDR3 DNA sequence: TGTGCCAGCAGCTTAATAGGGGGTGAGCAGTTCTTC.